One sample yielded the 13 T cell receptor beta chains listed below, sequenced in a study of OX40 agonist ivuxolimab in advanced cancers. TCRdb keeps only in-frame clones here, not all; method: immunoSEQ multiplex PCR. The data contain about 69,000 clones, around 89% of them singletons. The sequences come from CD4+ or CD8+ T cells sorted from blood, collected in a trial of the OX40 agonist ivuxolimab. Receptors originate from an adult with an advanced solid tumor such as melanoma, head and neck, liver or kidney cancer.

The CDR3 region has the DNA TGTGCCAGCAGCCTGGACGCCCTGGGTCACAATGAGCAGTTCTTC. Its protein product is CASSLDALGHNEQFF. The chain combines TRBV5-4 with TRBJ2-1; unclear D gene. V lost 4 bases and J lost 5, with 16 bases in between. CDR1 SGHNT and CDR2 YYREEE come from the germline V gene (reference sequence). This CDR3 has 15 amino acids.

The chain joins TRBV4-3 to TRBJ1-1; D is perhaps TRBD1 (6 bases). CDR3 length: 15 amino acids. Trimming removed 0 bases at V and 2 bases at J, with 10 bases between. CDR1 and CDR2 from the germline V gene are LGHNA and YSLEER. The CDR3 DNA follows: TGCGCCAGCAGCCAAGATAGGGGGGATAACACTGAAGCTTTCTTT. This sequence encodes CASSQDRGDNTEAFF.

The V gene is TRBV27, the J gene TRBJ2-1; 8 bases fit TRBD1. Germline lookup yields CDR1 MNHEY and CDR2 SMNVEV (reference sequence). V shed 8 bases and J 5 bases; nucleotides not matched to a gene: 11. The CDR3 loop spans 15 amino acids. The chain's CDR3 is CASSRTGRENNEQFF. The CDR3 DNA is TGTGCCAGCTCCCGGACAGGGCGGGAAAACAATGAGCAGTTCTTC.

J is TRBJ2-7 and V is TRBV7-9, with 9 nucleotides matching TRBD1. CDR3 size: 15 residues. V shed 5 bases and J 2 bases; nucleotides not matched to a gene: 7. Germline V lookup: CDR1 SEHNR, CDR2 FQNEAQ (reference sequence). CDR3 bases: TGTGCCAGCAGCCTCGGAGGGGACAGGGCCTACGAGCAGTACTTC. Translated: CASSLGGDRAYEQYF. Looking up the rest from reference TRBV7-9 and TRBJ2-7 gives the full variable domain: DTGVSQNPRHKITKRGQNVTFRCDPISEHNRLYWYRQTLGQGPEFLTYFQNEAQLEKSRLLSDRFSAERPKGSFSTLEIQRTEQGDSAMYLCASSLGGDRAYEQYFGPGTRLTVT.

The CDR3 sequence is CASSQVINQPQHF. CDR3 sequence (DNA): TGCGCCAGCAGCCAAGTCATAAATCAGCCCCAGCATTTT. This chain joins TRBV4-3 and TRBJ1-5, with no clear D. Germline loops: CDR1 LGHNA, CDR2 YSLEER. The CDR3 is 13 amino acids. The germline V and J ends were trimmed by 1 base and 4 bases, with 5 bases remaining between them.

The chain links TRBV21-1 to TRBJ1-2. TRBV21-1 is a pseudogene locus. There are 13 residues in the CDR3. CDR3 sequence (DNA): TGTGCCAGCAGCATTAAAGAATACTATGGCTACACCTTC. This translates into CASSIKEYYGYTF.

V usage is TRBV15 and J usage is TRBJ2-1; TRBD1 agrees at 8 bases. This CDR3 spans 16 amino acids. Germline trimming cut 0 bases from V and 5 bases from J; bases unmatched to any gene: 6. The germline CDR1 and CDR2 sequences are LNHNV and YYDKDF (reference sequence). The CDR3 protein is CATSRDSGGYHNEQFF. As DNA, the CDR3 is TGTGCCACCAGCAGAGATTCAGGGGGCTATCACAATGAGCAGTTCTTC.

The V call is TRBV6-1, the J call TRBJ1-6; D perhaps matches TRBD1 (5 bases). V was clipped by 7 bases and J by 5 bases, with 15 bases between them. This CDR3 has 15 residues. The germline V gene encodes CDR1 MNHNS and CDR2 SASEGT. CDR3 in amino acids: CASILGDFHNSPLHF. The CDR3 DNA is TGTGCCAGCATCCTTGGGGACTTCCATAATTCACCCCTCCACTTT.

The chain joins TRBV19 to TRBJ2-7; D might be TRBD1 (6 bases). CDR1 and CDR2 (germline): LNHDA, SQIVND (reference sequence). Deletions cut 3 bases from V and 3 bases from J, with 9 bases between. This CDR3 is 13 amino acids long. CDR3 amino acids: CASSISTGYEQYF. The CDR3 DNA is TGTGCCAGTAGTATTTCGACAGGCTACGAGCAGTACTTC.

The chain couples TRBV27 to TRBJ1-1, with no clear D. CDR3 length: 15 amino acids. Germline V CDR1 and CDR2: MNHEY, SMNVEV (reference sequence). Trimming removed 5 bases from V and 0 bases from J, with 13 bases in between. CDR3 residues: CASSPIGILNTEAFF. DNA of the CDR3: TGTGCCAGCAGTCCCATCGGGATTCTGAACACTGAAGCTTTCTTT.

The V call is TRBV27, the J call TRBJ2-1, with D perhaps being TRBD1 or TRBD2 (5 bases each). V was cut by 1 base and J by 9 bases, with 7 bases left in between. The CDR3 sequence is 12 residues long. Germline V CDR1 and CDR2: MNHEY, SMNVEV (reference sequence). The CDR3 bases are TGTGCCAGCAGTTTATTTGGGGGTGAGCAGTTCTTC. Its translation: CASSLFGGEQFF.

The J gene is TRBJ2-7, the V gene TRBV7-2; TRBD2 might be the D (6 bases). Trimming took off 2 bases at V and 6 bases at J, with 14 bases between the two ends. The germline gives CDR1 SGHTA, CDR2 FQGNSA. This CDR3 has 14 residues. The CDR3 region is CASSLIRSTSEQYF. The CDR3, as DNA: TGTGCCAGCAGCTTAATCCGATCGACTAGCGAGCAGTACTTC.

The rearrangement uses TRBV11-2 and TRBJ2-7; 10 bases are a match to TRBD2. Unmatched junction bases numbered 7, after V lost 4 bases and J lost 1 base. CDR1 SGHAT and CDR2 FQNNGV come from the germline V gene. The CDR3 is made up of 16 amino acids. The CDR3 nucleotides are TGTGCCAGCAGCTCACCGGGACTAGCGAGGTCCTACGAGCAGTACTTC. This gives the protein CASSSPGLARSYEQYF.